This T cell receptor (beta chain) was sequenced in a study of blood T cell repertoires in COVID-19. Germline loops: CDR1 LNHDA, CDR2 SQIVND (reference sequence). This CDR3 has 16 residues. J was trimmed by 1 base and V by 4 bases; bases with no gene match: 6. In the source study's methods: Amplification from reference gene primers served as the basis for estimated nucleated cell counts. Assay used: immunoSEQ multiplex PCR; TCRdb lists only in-frame clones, some missing. V and J calls and clone size follow that table, whereas D and trimming were derived from the DNA. The repertoire consists of tens of thousands of clones, with roughly 90% occurring once and the leading ten covering around 14%.

The specimen sequenced was peripheral blood. J is TRBJ1-5 and V is TRBV19; 8 nucleotides agree with TRBD1. The TCR comes from a male donor with acute or convalescent COVID-19. The CDR3 nucleotides read TGTGCCAGTAGTAAGGGGACAGGACCAAGCAATCAGCCCCAGCATTTT. Amino acids: CASSKGTGPSNQPQHF.